One TCR beta chain is described in this entry. The CDR3 spans 16 residues. The V gene lost 2 bases and the J gene lost 0 bases, with 12 bases spanning the gap. Germline loops: CDR1 MNHEY, CDR2 SVGAGI. The record originates from a study of T-cell memory formation after mild COVID-19. In TCRdb, the 5' RACE reads were re-called with MiXCR into one record per CDR3 protein. The table records about 430,000 distinct CDR3 sequences, 20% to 25% of them present only once. The clonotype was recovered from an adult woman who had mild COVID-19 (a few samples of this study predate the infection). Cell type and time point are not known. Sequencing was carried out using PBMCs or a T cell subset sorted from them (not recorded which). The V and J genes are TRBV6-5 and TRBJ2-3; D may correspond to TRBD1 or TRBD2 (6 bases each). The DNA for the CDR3 is TGTGCCAGCAGTTACACGGGGGCAGGAAGCACAGATACGCAGTATTTT. Its translation is CASSYTGAGSTDTQYF.